This TCR beta chain was captured by sequencing in a study of CD8 T cells in ankylosing spondylitis. TCRdb analysed the 5' RACE reads with MiXCR anew, one entry per CDR3 protein. The table has just over 350,000 distinct CDR3 sequences, about 20% seen once. CDR1 SQVTM and CDR2 ANQGSEA come from the germline V gene. Germline trimming cut 6 bases from V and 3 bases from J; bases unmatched to any gene: 7. The CDR3 is 13 amino acids. This TCR was recovered from a male donor with ankylosing spondylitis or in good health (not recorded which). The sequenced sample was blood, either unsorted or a sorted T cell fraction (not recorded which). This chain joins TRBV29-1 and TRBJ1-1, with TRBD1 matching 7 bases. This CDR3 reads CSVGTVLDTEAFF. CDR3 nucleotides: TGCAGCGTGGGGACAGTGTTGGACACTGAAGCTTTCTTT. Supplemented by reference TRBV29-1 and TRBJ1-1, the full variable domain reads SAVISQKPSRDICQRGTSLTIQCQVDSQVTMMFWYRQQPGQSLTLIATANQGSEATYESGFVIDKFPISRPNLTFSTLTVSNMSPEDSSIYLCSVGTVLDTEAFFGQGTRLTVV.